This entry lists 11 T cell receptor beta chains sequenced from one sample in a study of cytomegalovirus exposure and HLA in healthy donors listed by TCRdb under 2017. To prepare the library, the immunoSEQ multiplex PCR assay was applied. For the multiplex PCR, a mixture combining 60 forward primers for TCR Vbeta segments and 13 reverse primers for TCR Jbeta segments was used. Sourced from immuneACCESS, this table was stored by TCRdb with only in-frame sequences that have V and J called. A share of the clones is absent; for the studies checked, an unresolved V gene accounts for under half, and the remainder has no known explanation. The sample table contains some 140,000 clones; only one count was recorded for about two thirds of them. Approximately 4% of the sample rests with the top ten. The sample consisted of PBMCs. The source is a man over 45 in good health and CMV-seropositive.

The genes are TRBV5-1 and TRBJ2-7, with D maybe TRBD2 (5 bases). CDR3 length equals 16 residues. V was trimmed by 5 bases and J by 3 bases, leaving 21 bases between them. Germline lookup yields CDR1 SGHRS and CDR2 YFSETQ. The CDR3 DNA reads TGCGCCAGCAGGATGGGGTACGGGGTTGGAGACTACGAGCAGTACTTC. It specifies CASRMGYGVGDYEQYF.

With regard to this clone: At one boundary the junction diverges from the germline segment, which might be a read error. The chain employs TRBV5-1 and TRBJ1-1; 9 bases line up with TRBD1. This CDR3 region has 14 residues. Germline CDR1 reads SGHRS; CDR2 reads YFSETQ. CDR3 sequence reads: CASSGGTGNSEAFF. The CDR3 DNA is TGCGCCAGCAGCGGGGGGACAGGGAACAGTGAAGCTTTCTTT.

The chain employs TRBV6-1 and TRBJ2-2, with TRBD2 matching over 10 bases. The V segment lost 7 bases and the J segment 2 bases; nucleotides outside the gene matches: 1. Germline CDR1 is MNHNS and CDR2 is SASEGT. CDR3 length: 14 residues. The CDR3 DNA sequence: TGTGCCAGCATAGCGGGGGGTAACACCGGGGAGCTGTTTTTT. Amino acids: CASIAGGNTGELFF.

The chain uses TRBV6-6 and TRBJ1-2; 9 bases are shared with TRBD1. Germline values: CDR1 MNHNY, CDR2 SVGAGI (reference sequence). The ends lost 0 bases at V and 7 bases at J; junction bases unmatched: 3. This CDR3 is 14 amino acids long. CDR3 sequence (DNA): TGTGCCAGCAGTTACTCCGGACAGGGGAGTGGCTACACCTTC. Protein product: CASSYSGQGSGYTF.

This sequence joins TRBV7-8 and TRBJ1-2; 9 nucleotides match TRBD1. Germline V gene data show CDR1 as SGHVS and CDR2 as FQNEAQ. V dropped 2 bases and J dropped 8; count of bases not matched to a gene: 6. This CDR3 comprises 14 residues. CDR3 DNA sequence: TGTGCCAGCAGCTTATCTCCCGACAGGGGGGGCTACACCTTC. Translation: CASSLSPDRGGYTF.

The J gene is TRBJ1-1, the V gene TRBV2, with TRBD1 matching 7 bases. Germline V gene sequence: CDR1 SNHLY, CDR2 FYNNEI. Unmatched junction bases numbered 4, after V lost 5 bases and J lost 1 base. There are 14 residues in the CDR3. Here the CDR3 DNA reads TGTGCCAGCAGTCCCCGACAGGGGAACACTGAAGCTTTCTTT. This gives the protein CASSPRQGNTEAFF.

The rearrangement links TRBV7-9 to TRBJ2-2, with D perhaps TRBD1 (5 bases). The V and J ends lost 1 base and 0 bases respectively, with 9 bases between them. The CDR3 has 16 residues. Per germline, CDR1 SEHNR and CDR2 FQNEAQ (reference sequence). CDR3 in amino acids: CASSLEWGSNTGELFF. The CDR3 DNA sequence: TGTGCCAGCAGCTTAGAATGGGGCTCGAACACCGGGGAGCTGTTTTTT.

This clone was picked up a small number of times. This sequence joins TRBV20-1 and TRBJ2-1; D ambiguous. This CDR3 has 11 residues. Germline V gene lookup returns CDR1 DFQATT and CDR2 SNEGSKA (reference sequence). V lost 5 bases and J lost 7, with 9 bases in between. The chain's CDR3 is CSAQLRNEQFF. DNA of the CDR3: TGCAGTGCTCAACTCAGGAATGAGCAGTTCTTC.

This chain joins TRBV5-6 and TRBJ2-1; 11 bases line up with TRBD2. This CDR3 is 14 amino acids long. Germline V gene data show CDR1 as SGHDT and CDR2 as YYEEEE. J lost 15 bases, V lost 2 bases, and 10 bases had no gene match. The CDR3 loop reads CASSFIAGGFLPFF. In nucleotides, the CDR3 is TGTGCCAGCAGCTTTATAGCGGGGGGGTTCCTCCCGTTCTTC.

V usage is TRBV5-6 and J usage is TRBJ2-1; 7 bases are a match to TRBD2. In germline, CDR1 is SGHDT, CDR2 YYEEEE. Trimming took 4 bases from V and 5 from J; bases not matched to a gene: 6. The CDR3 runs 14 residues. The CDR3 protein is CASSRRLADNEQFF. The CDR3 DNA follows: TGTGCCAGCAGCAGAAGACTAGCAGACAATGAGCAGTTCTTC.

The chain has TRBV6-5 and TRBJ1-5; D not certain. This CDR3 has 14 residues. Trimming pared 5 bases from V and 2 bases from J, leaving 10 bases between. The V gene's germline CDR1 is MNHEY and CDR2 SVGAGI. CDR3 sequence reads: CASSVGRGNQPQHF. CDR3 DNA sequence: TGTGCCAGCAGTGTAGGTCGGGGCAATCAGCCCCAGCATTTT.